What follows are 22 T cell receptor beta chains derived from one specimen sequenced in a study of T-cell memory formation after mild COVID-19. TCRdb re-called the 5' RACE reads through MiXCR, storing one row per CDR3 protein. This sample has roughly 51,000 distinct CDR3 sequences, with about 7% found just once. Sequencing was performed on PBMCs or a T cell subset sorted from them (not recorded which). All receptors derive from a man between 18 and 35 years old who had mild COVID-19 (a few samples of this study predate the infection). Cell type and time point are not known.

This clonotype was found a few times. The rearrangement links TRBV6-5 to TRBJ1-1, with D uncertain. CDR3 size: 11 residues. Germline assignment: CDR1 MNHEY and CDR2 SVGAGI. Between the trimmed V and J ends, which lost 6 bases and 5 bases, there was a span of 7 bases. The CDR3 sequence: CASSSSTEAFF. In DNA, the CDR3 is TGTGCCAGCAGCTCCTCTACTGAAGCTTTCTTT.

Here the CDR3 reads CSLIAGGRPPETQYF. The CDR3 bases are TGCAGTCTCATAGCGGGGGGGCGGCCGCCAGAGACCCAGTACTTC. V usage is TRBV20-1 and J usage is TRBJ2-5; the match to TRBD2 covers 11 bases. Germline-derived CDR1 and CDR2 are DFQATT and SNEGSKA (reference sequence). Trimming took 8 bases from V and 4 from J; bases not matched to a gene: 12. The CDR3 length is 15 residues.

The table lists this clonotype with a few counts. The chain links TRBV29-1 to TRBJ2-3, with D maybe TRBD2 (5 bases). The CDR3 runs to 13 residues. Germline loops: CDR1 SQVTM, CDR2 ANQGSEA. Trimming pared 3 bases from V and 4 bases from J, leaving 11 bases between. The CDR3 protein is CSVDTSTSDTQYF. The CDR3 bases are TGCAGCGTTGATACTAGTACGTCAGATACGCAGTATTTT.

This clonotype was detected ten times or more. The chain links TRBV5-1 to TRBJ2-3, with D possibly called TRBD1 or TRBD2 (5 bases each). CDR1 is SGHRS and CDR2 is YFSETQ in the germline V gene. The CDR3 totals 17 residues. Deletions cut 4 bases from V and 4 bases from J, with 22 bases between. The CDR3 DNA sequence: TGCGCCAGCAGCCCCAGGGTCCCGCTGGGGGTACCAGATACGCAGTATTTT. This translates into CASSPRVPLGVPDTQYF. Looking up the rest from reference TRBV5-1 and TRBJ2-3 gives the full variable domain: KAGVTQTPRYLIKTRGQQVTLSCSPISGHRSVSWYQQTPGQGLQFLFEYFSETQRNKGNFPGRFSGRQFSNSRSEMNVSTLELGDSALYLCASSPRVPLGVPDTQYFGPGTRLTVL.

In its sample, this clonotype was seen a few times. The chain combines TRBV9 with TRBJ2-2; the match to TRBD2 covers 13 bases. Per germline, CDR1 SGDLS and CDR2 YYNGEE. The junction had 4 bases not matched to a gene; V was cut back by 4 bases and J by 1 base. This CDR3 is built from 17 residues. CDR3 DNA: TGTGCCAGCAGCCTGGGACTAGCGGGGAAGAACACCGGGGAGCTGTTTTTT. Its protein product is CASSLGLAGKNTGELFF.

The chain has TRBV21-1 and TRBJ1-2. TRBV21-1 corresponds to a pseudogene. The CDR3 has 8 residues. The CDR3 is CAKEGYAF. CDR3 sequence (DNA): TGTGCCAAGGAAGGTTACGCCTTC.

The sample holds a few counts of this clonotype. V and J are TRBV6-6 and TRBJ2-1; 10 bases fit TRBD1. The V gene end was trimmed by 2 bases and the J gene end by 13 bases; junction bases not matched to a gene: 11. The CDR3 is 15 amino acids. The germline V gene has CDR1 MNHNY and CDR2 SVGAGI (reference sequence). The CDR3 region is CASSYGGQGLSSQFF. The CDR3 nucleotides read TGTGCCAGCAGTTACGGGGGACAGGGGTTAAGTAGCCAGTTCTTC.

At least ten counts were recorded for this clonotype. The CDR3 sequence is CASSSGLGTDTQYF. The CDR3 DNA follows: TGTGCCAGCAGCTCGGGACTGGGCACAGATACGCAGTATTTT. The chain couples TRBV7-2 to TRBJ2-3; maybe TRBD2 (6 bases). Germline loops: CDR1 SGHTA, CDR2 FQGNSA. Trimming cost V 4 bases and J 1 base, with 9 bases left between them. This CDR3 spans 14 amino acids.

Only a few counts were recorded for this clonotype. The rearrangement links TRBV29-1 to TRBJ2-5; possible D gene TRBD1, 6 bases. Germline V lookup: CDR1 SQVTM, CDR2 ANQGSEA. V was cut by 4 bases and J by 8 bases, with 11 bases left in between. The CDR3 is 11 residues long. This chain's CDR3 is CSVGLGGTQYF. CDR3 DNA: TGCAGCGTTGGGTTAGGGGGAACCCAGTACTTC.

This clonotype was detected many times. The CDR3 coding sequence is TGTGCCAGCAGGGGCGGTATGGACTATGGCTACACCTTC. Translation: CASRGGMDYGYTF. V and J are TRBV6-6 and TRBJ1-2, with D hard to call. The V end lost 6 bases, the J end lost 3 bases, and 11 bases lay between the germline ends. CDR3 length: 13 residues. The germline gives CDR1 MNHNY, CDR2 SVGAGI (reference sequence).

This clonotype has at least ten counts. This chain uses TRBV20-1 with TRBJ2-2; 7 positions match TRBD2. Trimming at V came to 7 bases and at J to 1 base, leaving 6 bases not matched to a gene. CDR3 length: 14 residues. CDR1 and CDR2 (germline): DFQATT, SNEGSKA (reference sequence). The CDR3 sequence: CSVSASGNTGELFF. CDR3 coding DNA: TGCAGTGTTTCGGCTAGCGGGAACACCGGGGAGCTGTTTTTT.

The table lists this clonotype with a few counts. The chain combines TRBV2 with TRBJ2-5, with D maybe TRBD2 (6 bases). CDR1 is SNHLY, CDR2 FYNNEI, per germline. The CDR3 contains 13 residues. The V end lost 4 bases, the J end lost 4 bases, and 10 bases lay between the germline ends. CDR3 DNA sequence: TGTGCCAGCAGTGGAACCGGGGGAGAGACCCAGTACTTC. Protein sequence: CASSGTGGETQYF.

This clonotype was observed a few times. J is TRBJ1-4 and V is TRBV12-3 or TRBV12-4; no firm D call. The CDR3 is 16 amino acids. The germline V and J ends were trimmed by 2 bases and 6 bases, with 16 bases remaining between them. CDR3 loop: CASSLRMPHGYEKLFF. As DNA, the CDR3 is TGTGCCAGCAGTTTAAGAATGCCCCACGGGTATGAAAAACTGTTTTTT.

This clonotype came up many times. The J gene is TRBJ2-1, the V gene TRBV7-2; 7 bases are shared with TRBD1. V dropped 2 bases and J dropped 6; count of bases not matched to a gene: 4. The CDR3 loop spans 14 amino acids. Per the germline V gene, CDR1 is SGHTA and CDR2 is FQGNSA. Here the CDR3 DNA reads TGTGCCAGCAGCTTACGGTACAGGGGCAATGAGCAGTTCTTC. Translation: CASSLRYRGNEQFF.

The rearrangement links TRBV7-2 to TRBJ1-5; D gene ambiguous. Trimming removed 2 bases at V and 0 bases at J, with 5 bases between. CDR3 length: 14 residues. CDR1 and CDR2 (germline): SGHTA, FQGNSA. This CDR3 is CASSLRASNQPQHF. In nucleotides, the CDR3 is TGTGCCAGCAGCTTACGGGCTAGCAATCAGCCCCAGCATTTT.

The chain recombines TRBV6-5 with TRBJ2-5; D might be TRBD1 (5 bases). There are 15 residues in the CDR3. Trimming cost V 8 bases and J 5 bases, with 21 bases left between them. CDR1 is MNHEY and CDR2 is SVGAGI in the germline V gene. The CDR3 here is CASSRTQRIGETQYF. CDR3 coding DNA: TGTGCCAGCTCGCGGACACAAAGAATTGGGGAGACCCAGTACTTC.

The chain employs TRBV12-3 or TRBV12-4 and TRBJ2-7, with D unclear. The V end lost 5 bases, the J end lost 6 bases, and 11 bases lay between the germline ends. There are 12 residues in the CDR3. CDR3 DNA: TGTGCCAGCAGTCTGGGCCCGGCCGAGCAGTACTTC. It is translated as CASSLGPAEQYF.

This clonotype occurred a few times. CDR3 DNA: TGTGCCAGCAGCTTACAGAGGAGCTCTGGAAACACCATATATTTT. Its translation: CASSLQRSSGNTIYF. This rearrangement joins TRBV11-2 to TRBJ1-3; D call uncertain. Per germline, CDR1 SGHAT and CDR2 FQNNGV. The CDR3 is 15 residues long. Between the trimmed V and J ends, which lost 2 bases and 0 bases, there was a span of 8 bases.

In its sample, this clonotype was seen many times. This chain connects TRBV5-1 to TRBJ2-1, with D unresolved. The CDR3 is made up of 14 amino acids. CDR1 is SGHRS and CDR2 is YFSETQ in the germline V gene. V was trimmed by 5 bases and J by 7 bases, leaving 16 bases between them. The CDR3 nucleotides read TGCGCCAGCAGACTTGGGGTCAGGACGAATGAGCAGTTCTTC. It codes for CASRLGVRTNEQFF.

J is TRBJ2-7 and V is TRBV7-2; D not certain. V shed 4 bases and J shed 2 bases, with 6 bases lying between them. Germline V lookup: CDR1 SGHTA, CDR2 FQGNSA. The length of the CDR3 is 12 residues. CDR3 amino acids: CASSYVPYEQYV. The CDR3 DNA reads TGTGCCAGCAGCTACGTACCCTACGAGCAGTACGTC.

There are a few counts of this clonotype. The chain is built from TRBV7-2 and TRBJ2-3; weak D call: TRBD1 (5 bases). The germline V and J ends were trimmed by 0 bases and 1 base, with 8 bases remaining between them. The CDR3 is 15 residues long. Per germline, CDR1 SGHTA and CDR2 FQGNSA. The CDR3 DNA reads as TGTGCCAGCAGCTTAGCGGGGCTAGGCACAGATACGCAGTATTTT. Translation: CASSLAGLGTDTQYF.

The rearrangement uses TRBV9 and TRBJ2-3; D is unresolved. Trimming pared 0 bases from V and 4 bases from J, leaving 9 bases between. Germline V gene sequence: CDR1 SGDLS, CDR2 YYNGEE. This CDR3 comprises 14 residues. CDR3 nucleotide sequence: TGTGCCAGCAGCGTAGATGCCCGGGCAGATACGCAGTATTTT. As protein: CASSVDARADTQYF. The whole variable domain, remainder taken from reference TRBV9 and TRBJ2-3, is DSGVTQTPKHLITATGQRVTLRCSPRSGDLSVYWYQQSLDQGLQFLIQYYNGEERAKGNILERFSAQQFPDLHSELNLSSLELGDSALYFCASSVDARADTQYFGPGTRLTVL.